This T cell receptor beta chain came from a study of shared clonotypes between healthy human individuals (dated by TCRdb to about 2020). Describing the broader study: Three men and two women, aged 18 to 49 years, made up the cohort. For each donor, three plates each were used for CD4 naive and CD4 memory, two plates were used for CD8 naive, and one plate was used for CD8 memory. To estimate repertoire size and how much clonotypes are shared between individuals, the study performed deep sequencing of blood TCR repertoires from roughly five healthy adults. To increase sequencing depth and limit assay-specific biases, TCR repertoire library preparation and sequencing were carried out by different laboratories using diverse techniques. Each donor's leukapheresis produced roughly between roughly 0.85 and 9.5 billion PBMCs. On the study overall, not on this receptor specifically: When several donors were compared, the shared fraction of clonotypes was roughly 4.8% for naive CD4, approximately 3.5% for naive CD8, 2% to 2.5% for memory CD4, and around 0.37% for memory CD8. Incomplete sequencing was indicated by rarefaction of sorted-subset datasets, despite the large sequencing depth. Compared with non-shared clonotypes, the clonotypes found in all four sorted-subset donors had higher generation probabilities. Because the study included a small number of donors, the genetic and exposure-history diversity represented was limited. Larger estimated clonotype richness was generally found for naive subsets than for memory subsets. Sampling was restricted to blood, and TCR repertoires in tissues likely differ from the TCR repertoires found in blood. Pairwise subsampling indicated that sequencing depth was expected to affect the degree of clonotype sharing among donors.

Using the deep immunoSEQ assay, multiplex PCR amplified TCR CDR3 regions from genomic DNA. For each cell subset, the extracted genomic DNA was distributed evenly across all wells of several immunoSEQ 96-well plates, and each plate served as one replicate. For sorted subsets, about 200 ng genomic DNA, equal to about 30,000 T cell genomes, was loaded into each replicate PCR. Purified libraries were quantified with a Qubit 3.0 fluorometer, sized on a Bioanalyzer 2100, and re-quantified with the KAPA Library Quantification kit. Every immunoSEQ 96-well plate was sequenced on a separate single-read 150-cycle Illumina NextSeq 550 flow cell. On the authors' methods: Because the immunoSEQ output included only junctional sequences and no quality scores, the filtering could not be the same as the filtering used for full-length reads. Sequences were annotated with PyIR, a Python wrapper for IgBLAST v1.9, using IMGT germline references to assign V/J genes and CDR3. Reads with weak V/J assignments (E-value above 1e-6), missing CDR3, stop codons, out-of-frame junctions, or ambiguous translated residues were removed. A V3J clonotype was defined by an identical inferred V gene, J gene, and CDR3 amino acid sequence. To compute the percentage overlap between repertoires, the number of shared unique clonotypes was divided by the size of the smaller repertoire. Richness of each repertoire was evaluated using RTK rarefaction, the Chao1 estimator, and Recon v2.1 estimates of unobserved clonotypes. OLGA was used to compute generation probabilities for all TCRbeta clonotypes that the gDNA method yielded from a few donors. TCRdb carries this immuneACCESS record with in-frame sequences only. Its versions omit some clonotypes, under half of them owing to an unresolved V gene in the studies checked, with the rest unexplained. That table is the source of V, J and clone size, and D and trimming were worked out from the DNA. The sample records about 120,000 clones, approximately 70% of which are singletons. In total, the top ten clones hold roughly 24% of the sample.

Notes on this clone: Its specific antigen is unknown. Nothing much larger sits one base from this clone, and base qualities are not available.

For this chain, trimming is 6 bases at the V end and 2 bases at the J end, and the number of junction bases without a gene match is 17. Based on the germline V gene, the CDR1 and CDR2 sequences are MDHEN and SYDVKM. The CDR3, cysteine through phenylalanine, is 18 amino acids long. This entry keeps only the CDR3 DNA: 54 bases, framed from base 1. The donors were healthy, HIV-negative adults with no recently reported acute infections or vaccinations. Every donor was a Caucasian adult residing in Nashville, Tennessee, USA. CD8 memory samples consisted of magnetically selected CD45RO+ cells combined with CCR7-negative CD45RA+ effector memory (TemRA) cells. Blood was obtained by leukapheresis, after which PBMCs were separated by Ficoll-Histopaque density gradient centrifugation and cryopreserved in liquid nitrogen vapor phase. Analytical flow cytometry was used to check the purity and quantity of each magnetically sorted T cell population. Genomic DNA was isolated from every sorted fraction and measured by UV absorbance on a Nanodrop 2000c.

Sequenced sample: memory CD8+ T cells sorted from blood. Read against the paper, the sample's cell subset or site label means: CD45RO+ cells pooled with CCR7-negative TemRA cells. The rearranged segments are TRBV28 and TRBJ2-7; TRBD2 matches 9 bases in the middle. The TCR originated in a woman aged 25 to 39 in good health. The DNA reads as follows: TGTGCCAGCAGCCTCGGGACACAATACTTAGCGGGAGCCTACGAGCAGTACTTC. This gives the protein CASSLGTQYLAGAYEQYF.